Each of the 5 T cell receptor beta chains below was sequenced from the same sample in a study of blood T cell repertoires in COVID-19. Clones were read by immunoSEQ multiplex PCR, and TCRdb kept only the in-frame ones, dropping some. The sample includes some 110,000 clones, approximately 78% of them seen just once. The source material was peripheral blood. The receptor set was obtained from a man between 65 and 85 years old with acute or convalescent COVID-19.

The rearrangement uses TRBV30 and TRBJ2-7; the D is unclear. There are 12 residues in the CDR3. The V and J ends lost 5 bases and 2 bases respectively, with 10 bases between them. The germline CDR1 and CDR2 sequences are GTSNPN and SVGIG (reference sequence). CDR3 nucleotides: TGTGCCTGGTCCCGCGGAGCCTACGAGCAGTACTTC. Amino acids: CAWSRGAYEQYF.

As DNA, the CDR3 is TGTGCCAGCAGGTGGACAGGCGGTGAAGCTTTCTTT. It yields the protein CASRWTGGEAFF. V gene TRBV2 combines with J gene TRBJ1-1; 7 bases are a match to TRBD1. The CDR3 has 12 residues. CDR1 is SNHLY, CDR2 FYNNEI, per germline. Germline trimming cut 6 bases from V and 7 bases from J; bases unmatched to any gene: 5.

The chain couples TRBV5-1 to TRBJ2-2; weak D call: TRBD2 (7 bases). In germline, CDR1 is SGHRS, CDR2 YFSETQ. V was trimmed by 0 bases and J by 5 bases, leaving 14 bases between them. This CDR3 has 16 residues. The CDR3 region is CASSLAGGRGTGELFF. CDR3 DNA sequence: TGCGCCAGCAGCTTGGCCGGGGGGCGCGGGACCGGGGAGCTGTTTTTT.

This clone has a handful of counts. V is TRBV12-3 or TRBV12-4 and J is TRBJ1-2; tentative D call: TRBD1 (6 bases). The CDR3 has 13 residues. Trimming took off 6 bases at V and 8 bases at J, with 16 bases between the two ends. CDR3 nucleotide sequence: TGTGCCAGCAGCTCAAGGGGGACGGGAGGCTACACCTTC. As protein: CASSSRGTGGYTF.

The rearrangement links TRBV13 to TRBJ2-3; 8 nucleotides match TRBD1. Looked up from germline, CDR1 is PRHDT and CDR2 is FYEKMQ (reference sequence). The CDR3 totals 16 residues. The trim removed 2 bases at V and 2 bases at J, leaving 6 bases unmatched. The CDR3 bases are TGTGCCAGCAGCTTATGGGGGGACAGGATCACAGATACGCAGTATTTT. Translating gives CASSLWGDRITDTQYF.